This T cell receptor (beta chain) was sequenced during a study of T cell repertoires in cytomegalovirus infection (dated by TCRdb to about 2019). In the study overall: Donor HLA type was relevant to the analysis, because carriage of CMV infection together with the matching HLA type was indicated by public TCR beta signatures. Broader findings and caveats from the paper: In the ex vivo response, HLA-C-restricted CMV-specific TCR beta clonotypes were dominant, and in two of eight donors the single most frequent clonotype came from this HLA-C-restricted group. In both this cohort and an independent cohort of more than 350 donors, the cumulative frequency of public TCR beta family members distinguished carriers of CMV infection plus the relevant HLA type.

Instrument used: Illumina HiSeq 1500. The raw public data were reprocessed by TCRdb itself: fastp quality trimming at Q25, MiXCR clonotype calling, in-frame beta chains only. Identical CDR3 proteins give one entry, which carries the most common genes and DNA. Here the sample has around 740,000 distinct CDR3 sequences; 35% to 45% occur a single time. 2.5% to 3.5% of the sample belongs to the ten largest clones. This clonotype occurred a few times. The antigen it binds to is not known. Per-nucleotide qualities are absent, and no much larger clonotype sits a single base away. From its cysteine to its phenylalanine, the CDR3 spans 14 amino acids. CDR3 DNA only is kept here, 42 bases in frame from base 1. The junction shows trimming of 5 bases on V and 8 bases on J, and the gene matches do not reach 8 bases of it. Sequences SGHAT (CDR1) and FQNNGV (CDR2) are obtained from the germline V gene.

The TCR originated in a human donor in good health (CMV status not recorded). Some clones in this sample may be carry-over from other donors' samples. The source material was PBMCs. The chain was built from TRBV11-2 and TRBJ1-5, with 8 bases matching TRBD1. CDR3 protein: CASSLDRGMEPQHF. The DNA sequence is TGTGCCAGCAGCCTTGACAGGGGTATGGAGCCCCAGCATTTT.